This TCR beta chain comes out of a study of blood T cell repertoires in COVID-19. The repertoire was sequenced with immunoSEQ multiplex PCR; TCRdb's copy has only in-frame clones and lacks some. The sample has roughly 15,000 clones, roughly 72% seen once. CDR1 is LGHNA, CDR2 YSLEER, per germline. CDR3 size: 16 residues. Germline trimming cut 0 bases from V and 6 bases from J; bases unmatched to any gene: 10. This receptor was identified in a man aged 65 to 79 with acute or convalescent COVID-19. The specimen sequenced was peripheral blood. This chain connects TRBV4-3 to TRBJ1-1, with 7 bases aligning to TRBD1. The CDR3 loop reads CASSQEDHRGIAEAFF. DNA of the CDR3: TGCGCCAGCAGCCAAGAGGATCACAGGGGTATCGCTGAAGCTTTCTTT.